This passage covers 24 T cell receptor beta chains from one sample sequenced in a study of Graves' ophthalmopathy and Graves' hyperthyroidism. Amplification of the TCR beta CDR3 regions used RNA transcripts (as template). A first-round RT-PCR used HTBI primers, followed by a second-round multiplex PCR. TCRdb reanalysed the multiplex PCR reads using MiXCR and keeps one entry per CDR3 protein. The sample carries 1 million to 1.3 million distinct CDR3 sequences, about 40% recorded once. Source material: peripheral blood or thyroid tissue (not recorded which). These receptors all come from an adult man with Graves' hyperthyroidism.

The V gene is TRBV25-1, the J gene TRBJ1-1; 7 nucleotides align to TRBD1. The germline V gene encodes CDR1 MGHDK and CDR2 SYGVNS. V was clipped by 5 bases and J by 0 bases; unmatched bases: 9. The CDR3 is 16 amino acids. The CDR3 is CASSPRTGTLNTEAFF. The CDR3 DNA reads as TGTGCCAGCAGTCCTCGGACAGGAACTTTGAACACTGAAGCTTTCTTT. The full variable domain, its missing parts supplied by reference TRBV25-1 and TRBJ1-1, is EADIYQTPRYLVIGTGKKITLECSQTMGHDKMYWYQQDPGMELHLIHYSYGVNSTEKGDLSSESTVSRIRTEHFPLTLESARPSHTSQYLCASSPRTGTLNTEAFFGQGTRLTVV.

This sequence joins TRBV6-5 and TRBJ2-2; TRBD1 aligns across 8 bases. Trimming removed 6 bases from V and 5 bases from J; junction bases left unmatched: 5. This CDR3 is built from 14 residues. Germline CDR1 MNHEY, CDR2 SVGAGI. The CDR3 protein is CASRNRGVTGELFF. Written as DNA, the CDR3 is TGTGCCAGCAGGAACAGGGGGGTGACCGGGGAGCTGTTTTTT.

This clonotype has only a few counts. V gene TRBV4-2 combines with J gene TRBJ1-4; D is unresolved. Looked up from germline, CDR1 is LGHNA and CDR2 is YNFKEQ. V lost 5 bases, J lost 8 bases, and 15 bases lay in between. The CDR3 covers 14 residues. CDR3 coding DNA: TGTGCCAGCAGCACCGACGGGGTTGGGGAAAAACTGTTTTTT. Translated, it gives CASSTDGVGEKLFF.

This clonotype was detected a few times. V and J are TRBV6-6 and TRBJ1-1, with a weak D call TRBD1 (6 bases). CDR1 MNHNY and CDR2 SVGAGI come from the germline V gene (reference sequence). V gave up 10 bases and J gave up 6 bases, with 21 bases separating them. This CDR3 is 14 amino acids long. In DNA form, the CDR3 reads TGTGCCATTCAATTAGGGGGGCGAAACGCTGAAGCTTTCTTT. Translation: CAIQLGGRNAEAFF.

This clonotype was recorded at least ten times. The chain couples TRBV7-2 to TRBJ2-7, with 7 nucleotides matching TRBD2. The length of the CDR3 is 16 residues. The germline V gene has CDR1 SGHTA and CDR2 FQGNSA. V was clipped by 2 bases and J by 5 bases; unmatched bases: 12. The CDR3 coding sequence is TGTGCCAGCAGCTTATTCGCGGGGGAGGTCGGGCACGAGCAGTACTTC. It codes for CASSLFAGEVGHEQYF.

CDR3 nucleotides: TGTGCCAGCAGCTTGGTAAAGAGGGCCAACTATGGCTACACCTTC. Residues: CASSLVKRANYGYTF. The genes are TRBV5-4 and TRBJ1-2; D ambiguous. The CDR3 is 15 amino acids. Looked up from germline, CDR1 is SGHNT and CDR2 is YYREEE (reference sequence). V was shortened by 0 bases and J by 2 bases, with 11 bases between the two germline ends.

This clonotype appeared a few times. This chain uses TRBV7-2 with TRBJ2-7, with 8 bases fitting TRBD2. The CDR3 sequence is 15 residues long. Per the germline V gene, CDR1 is SGHTA and CDR2 is FQGNSA. With V trimmed by 4 bases and J by 0 bases, 5 bases remained unmatched. The CDR3 loop reads CASSYGLALSYEQYF. CDR3 in DNA: TGTGCCAGCAGCTATGGACTAGCCCTCTCCTACGAGCAGTACTTC.

This clonotype was seen repeatedly, ten times or more. The V call is TRBV20-1, the J call TRBJ2-5; maybe TRBD2 (5 bases). Germline V gives CDR1 DFQATT, CDR2 SNEGSKA (reference sequence). This CDR3 comprises 14 residues. Trimming took off 3 bases at V and 2 bases at J, with 13 bases between the two ends. In nucleotides, the CDR3 is TGCAGTGCTAGCGGTGCGGGTCTTCAAGAGACCCAGTACTTC. Translating gives CSASGAGLQETQYF.

This clonotype was observed at least ten times. The chain combines TRBV20-1 with TRBJ1-6; D not certain. The CDR3 is 14 residues long. Trimming left V 2 bases short and J 11 bases short, with 16 bases between. Germline V gene data show CDR1 as DFQATT and CDR2 as SNEGSKA (reference sequence). CDR3: CSARRPGGGPPLHF. The CDR3, as DNA: TGCAGTGCTAGACGGCCGGGAGGAGGGCCACCCCTCCACTTT.

Remarks on this clonotype: One junction end disagrees with the germline gene, perhaps due to a read error. J is TRBJ2-7 and V is TRBV15, with 8 bases identical to TRBD1. CDR3 length: 19 residues. The germline V gene encodes CDR1 LNHNV and CDR2 YYDKDF (reference sequence). CDR3 in amino acids: CAASSESKSRGRGRSEQYF. The CDR3 coding sequence is TGTGCCGCCAGCAGTGAGTCGAAGTCGCGGGGCAGGGGGCGAAGCGAGCAGTACTTC.

This clonotype was counted ten times or more. The chain combines TRBV5-1 with TRBJ2-2; no definite D call. Germline V lookup: CDR1 SGHRS, CDR2 YFSETQ. V lost 5 bases to trimming and J lost 6 bases, with 14 bases between them. The CDR3 totals 14 residues. CDR3 region: CASRVQPRAGELFF. The DNA of the CDR3 is TGCGCCAGCAGGGTCCAACCCCGGGCCGGGGAGCTGTTTTTT.

In this sample, this clonotype turned up many times. The CDR3 is CASSVGSRGSEAFF. Written as DNA, the CDR3 is TGTGCCAGCAGCGTAGGGTCTAGAGGGTCTGAAGCTTTCTTT. The V call is TRBV9, the J call TRBJ1-1, with D hard to call. Per the germline V gene, CDR1 is SGDLS and CDR2 is YYNGEE. The CDR3 length is 14 residues. Trimming shortened V by 0 bases and J by 6 bases, and 12 bases separated the two germline ends.

This clonotype has at least ten counts. The rearrangement uses TRBV29-1 and TRBJ1-1; D gene ambiguous. V lost 6 bases, J lost 0 bases, and 14 bases lay in between. Looked up from germline, CDR1 is SQVTM and CDR2 is ANQGSEA. The CDR3 runs 14 residues. Here the CDR3 DNA reads TGCAGCGTCTATAGACCGTTGATGAACACTGAAGCTTTCTTT. Translating it yields CSVYRPLMNTEAFF. Based on the CDR3 plus reference TRBV29-1 and TRBJ1-1, the full variable domain is SAVISQKPSRDICQRGTSLTIQCQVDSQVTMMFWYRQQPGQSLTLIATANQGSEATYESGFVIDKFPISRPNLTFSTLTVSNMSPEDSSIYLCSVYRPLMNTEAFFGQGTRLTVV.

This clonotype was counted at least ten times. This chain connects TRBV20-1 to TRBJ1-4; a weak D match, TRBD1 (6 bases). Germline V gives CDR1 DFQATT, CDR2 SNEGSKA (reference sequence). There are 13 residues in the CDR3. The V end lost 3 bases, the J end lost 8 bases, and 13 bases lay between the germline ends. The CDR3 is CSARSGGKEKLFF. The CDR3 region has the DNA TGCAGTGCTAGGTCGGGGGGCAAGGAAAAACTGTTTTTT.

The V gene is TRBV4-1, the J gene TRBJ1-2; 9 positions agree with TRBD1. Germline CDR1 reads MGHRA; CDR2 reads YSYEKL. Trimming removed 1 base from V and 4 bases from J; junction bases left unmatched: 7. The CDR3 has 16 residues. The CDR3 DNA follows: TGCGCCAGCAGCCAAGGGGGGACAGGGCCAACCTATGGCTACACCTTC. Its protein is CASSQGGTGPTYGYTF.

This clonotype has a count of ten or more. The chain is built from TRBV5-1 and TRBJ1-1; no firm D call. Germline CDR1 reads SGHRS; CDR2 reads YFSETQ. The CDR3 runs to 16 residues. V lost 1 base to trimming and J lost 1 base, with 14 bases between them. The CDR3 here is CASSLRSSPENTEAFF. The DNA of the CDR3 is TGCGCCAGCAGCTTGCGCTCCTCCCCAGAGAACACTGAAGCTTTCTTT.

This clonotype showed up many times. The V and J genes are TRBV7-9 and TRBJ1-5; 7 bases align to TRBD1. The CDR3 covers 14 residues. Trimming removed 3 bases from V and 6 bases from J; junction bases left unmatched: 5. CDR1 SEHNR and CDR2 FQNEAQ come from the germline V gene (reference sequence). CDR3 in amino acids: CASSFGQVAQPQHF. The CDR3 nucleotides read TGTGCCAGCAGCTTCGGACAGGTAGCTCAGCCCCAGCATTTT.

This clonotype came up once. Mismatch with germline at one junction end may stem from a read error. The rearrangement uses TRBV7-6 and TRBJ2-7; 8 bases agree with TRBD1. Germline CDR1 SGHVS, CDR2 FNYEAQ. The CDR3 has 15 residues. The CDR3 loop reads CASSPQGAAIYGQYF. CDR3 in DNA: TGTGCCAGCAGCCCCCAGGGGGCGGCTATATACGGGCAGTACTTC.

With respect to this clonotype: One junction end disagrees with the germline gene, perhaps due to a read error. The chain carries TRBV14 and TRBJ2-7, with 9 bases lining up with TRBD1. Germline assignment: CDR1 SGHDN and CDR2 FVKESK. The CDR3 is 15 amino acids. The CDR3: CASSTGTGRLYEHYF. Written as DNA, the CDR3 is TGCGCCAGCAGCACCGGGACAGGGCGGCTCTACGAGCATTACTTC.

The gene calls are TRBV7-2 and TRBJ2-7; 8 bases align to TRBD2. The V gene's germline CDR1 is SGHTA and CDR2 FQGNSA. CDR3 size: 16 residues. CDR3 coding DNA: TGTGCCCGCAGCTTAAGCGGGGGTAGCGCGATCTACGAGCAGTACGTC. Translated: CARSLSGGSAIYEQYV.

The gene calls are TRBV7-9 and TRBJ1-2; D not certain. Trimming cost V 3 bases and J 4 bases, with 9 bases left between them. Germline CDR1 and CDR2: SEHNR and FQNEAQ (reference sequence). The CDR3 runs to 13 residues. This CDR3 reads CASSFQVSYGYTF. DNA for the CDR3: TGTGCCAGCAGCTTTCAGGTCTCCTATGGCTACACCTTC.

This clonotype has ten or more counts. At one end the junction does not follow the germline gene, possibly because of a read error. The chain employs TRBV10-3 and TRBJ2-7, with 8 nucleotides matching TRBD1. The CDR3 sequence is 16 residues long. In germline, CDR1 is ENHRY, CDR2 SYGVKD. Here the CDR3 reads CAMSGSVRTGFYEQYF. CDR3 sequence (DNA): TGTGCCATGAGTGGGAGTGTAAGGACAGGGTTCTACGAGCAGTACTTC.

The rearrangement links TRBV19 to TRBJ2-2; D not resolved. The V end was cut by 5 bases, the J end by 7 bases, with 14 bases between. This CDR3 is built from 14 residues. Germline values: CDR1 LNHDA, CDR2 SQIVND (reference sequence). CDR3 in amino acids: CASSVLGPGGELFF. CDR3 nucleotide sequence: TGTGCCAGTAGTGTACTCGGGCCTGGCGGGGAGCTGTTTTTT.

In its sample, this clonotype was seen once. The chain recombines TRBV2 with TRBJ2-7; 9 bases agree with TRBD2. V lost 8 bases, J lost 7 bases, and 15 bases stayed unmatched. The CDR3 runs to 15 residues. In germline, CDR1 is SNHLY, CDR2 FYNNEI. The CDR3 here is CASAWAGSGSHEQYF. CDR3 DNA sequence: TGTGCCAGCGCATGGGCGGGTAGCGGGAGCCATGAGCAGTACTTC.